Each of the 8 T cell receptor beta chains below was sequenced from the same sample in a study of cytomegalovirus exposure and HLA in healthy donors. Primers for the PCR totalled 60 Vbeta and 13 Jbeta. The protocol was immunoSEQ multiplex PCR, while the TCRdb copy is restricted to in-frame clones and leaves out a portion. The sample includes 150,000 or so clones, roughly 73% of them seen just once. Sequenced sample: PBMCs. All receptors derive from a woman aged 25 to 39 in good health and CMV-seronegative.

The chain uses TRBV29-1 and TRBJ2-5; 8 bases fit TRBD2. Germline-derived CDR1 and CDR2 are SQVTM and ANQGSEA. The CDR3 consists of 14 residues. The V and J ends lost 0 bases and 4 bases, in that order; junction bases with no gene match: 4. CDR3 amino acids: CSVEDGLAGETQYF. DNA of the CDR3: TGCAGCGTTGAAGATGGGCTAGCGGGAGAGACCCAGTACTTC.

This chain links TRBV29-1 with TRBJ1-2, with 10 positions matching TRBD1. The CDR3 runs to 13 residues. Per the germline V gene, CDR1 is SQVTM and CDR2 is ANQGSEA. J lost 4 bases, V lost 6 bases, and 5 bases had no gene match. CDR3 DNA: TGCAGCGTAGACAGGGGGCAGGTCTATGGCTACACCTTC. Amino acids: CSVDRGQVYGYTF.

The chain employs TRBV2 and TRBJ2-5, with D maybe TRBD2 (6 bases). V lost 0 bases, J lost 5 bases, and 13 bases lay in between. CDR3 length equals 15 residues. Germline V lookup: CDR1 SNHLY, CDR2 FYNNEI. The CDR3 here is CASSEAHPGGETQYF. In DNA form, the CDR3 reads TGTGCCAGCAGTGAAGCTCACCCCGGGGGTGAGACCCAGTACTTC.

This clone was seen once. This chain uses TRBV7-9 with TRBJ1-6, with TRBD1 as a possible D gene (6 bases). Trimming shortened V by 9 bases and J by 8 bases, and 26 bases separated the two germline ends. The CDR3 spans 17 residues. Germline CDR1 is SEHNR and CDR2 is FQNEAQ (reference sequence). Written as DNA, the CDR3 is TGTGCCAGTCCCGGGACACTTGGGTCACAGCCCCATTCACCCCTCCACTTT. Residues: CASPGTLGSQPHSPLHF.

This chain joins TRBV15 and TRBJ1-1, with D unclear. In germline, CDR1 is LNHNV, CDR2 YYDKDF (reference sequence). The V end lost 3 bases, the J end lost 0 bases, and 5 bases lay between the germline ends. The CDR3 is made up of 13 amino acids. The CDR3 DNA reads as TGTGCCACCAGCAGCCCAATGAACACTGAAGCTTTCTTT. The encoded protein is CATSSPMNTEAFF.

The chain uses TRBV10-3 and TRBJ2-1; D is undetermined. V was trimmed by 4 bases and J by 7 bases, leaving 8 bases between them. The germline V gene encodes CDR1 ENHRY and CDR2 SYGVKD. There are 12 residues in the CDR3. DNA of the CDR3: TGTGCCATCAGTGGCGGCGGTAATGAGCAGTTCTTC. It specifies CAISGGGNEQFF.

This CDR3 reads CASRQGANEQYF. The CDR3, as DNA: TGTGCCAGCAGACAGGGGGCCAACGAGCAGTACTTC. The chain links TRBV2 to TRBJ2-7; 9 nucleotides agree with TRBD1. CDR3 size: 12 residues. Germline CDR1 and CDR2: SNHLY and FYNNEI. V trimming: 6 bases; J trimming: 5 bases; junction bases outside the gene matches: 2.

The V call is TRBV28, the J call TRBJ1-5, with no clear D. Per the germline V gene, CDR1 is MDHEN and CDR2 is SYDVKM. The CDR3 extends over 15 amino acids. The V gene lost 6 bases and the J gene lost 2 bases, with 14 bases spanning the gap. The DNA of the CDR3 is TGTGCCAGCAGCTCATCCGGGATCGGCAATCAGCCCCAGCATTTT. It yields the protein CASSSSGIGNQPQHF.